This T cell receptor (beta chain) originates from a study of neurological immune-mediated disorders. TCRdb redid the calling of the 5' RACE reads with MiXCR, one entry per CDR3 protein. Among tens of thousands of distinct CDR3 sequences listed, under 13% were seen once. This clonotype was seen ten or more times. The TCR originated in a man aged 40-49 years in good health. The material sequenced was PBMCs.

CDR3 bases: TGTGCCAGCAGCTCCTGGCCTACAGGGTATTTCAACACCGGGGAGCTGTTTTTT. Amino acid sequence: CASSSWPTGYFNTGELFF. This chain connects TRBV11-1 to TRBJ2-2; D is possibly TRBD1 (6 bases). The germline V gene encodes CDR1 SGHAT and CDR2 FQDESV (reference sequence). With 4 bases removed from V and 2 bases from J, the gap between germline ends came to 20 bases. The CDR3 sequence is 18 residues long.